This TCR beta chain appears in the sequencing data of a study of shared clonotypes between healthy human individuals. Sequenced by immunoSEQ multiplex PCR; TCRdb stores in-frame clones only, minus some. The top ten hold 10% to 15% of the sample, which has some 510,000 clones, less than 85% seen once. Losses at the gene ends were 0 bases for V and 7 bases for J; bases not matched to a gene: 8. The CDR3 length is 17 residues. The germline CDR1 and CDR2 sequences are LNHNV and YYDKDF (reference sequence). This receptor was obtained from a woman in her forties in good health. Some clones in this sample may be carry-over from other donors' samples. Sequencing used PBMCs. The chain recombines TRBV15 with TRBJ2-3; 12 bases are a match to TRBD2. The CDR3 bases are TGTGCCACCAGCAGAGAGGCGGCTAGCGGGGGGGATCATACGCAGTATTTT. Translated, it gives CATSREAASGGDHTQYF. Full variable domain (missing parts from reference TRBV15 and TRBJ2-3): DAMVIQNPRYQVTQFGKPVTLSCSQTLNHNVMYWYQQKSSQAPKLLFHYYDKDFNNEADTPDNFQSRRPNTSFCFLDIRSPGLGDTAMYLCATSREAASGGDHTQYFGPGTRLTVL.